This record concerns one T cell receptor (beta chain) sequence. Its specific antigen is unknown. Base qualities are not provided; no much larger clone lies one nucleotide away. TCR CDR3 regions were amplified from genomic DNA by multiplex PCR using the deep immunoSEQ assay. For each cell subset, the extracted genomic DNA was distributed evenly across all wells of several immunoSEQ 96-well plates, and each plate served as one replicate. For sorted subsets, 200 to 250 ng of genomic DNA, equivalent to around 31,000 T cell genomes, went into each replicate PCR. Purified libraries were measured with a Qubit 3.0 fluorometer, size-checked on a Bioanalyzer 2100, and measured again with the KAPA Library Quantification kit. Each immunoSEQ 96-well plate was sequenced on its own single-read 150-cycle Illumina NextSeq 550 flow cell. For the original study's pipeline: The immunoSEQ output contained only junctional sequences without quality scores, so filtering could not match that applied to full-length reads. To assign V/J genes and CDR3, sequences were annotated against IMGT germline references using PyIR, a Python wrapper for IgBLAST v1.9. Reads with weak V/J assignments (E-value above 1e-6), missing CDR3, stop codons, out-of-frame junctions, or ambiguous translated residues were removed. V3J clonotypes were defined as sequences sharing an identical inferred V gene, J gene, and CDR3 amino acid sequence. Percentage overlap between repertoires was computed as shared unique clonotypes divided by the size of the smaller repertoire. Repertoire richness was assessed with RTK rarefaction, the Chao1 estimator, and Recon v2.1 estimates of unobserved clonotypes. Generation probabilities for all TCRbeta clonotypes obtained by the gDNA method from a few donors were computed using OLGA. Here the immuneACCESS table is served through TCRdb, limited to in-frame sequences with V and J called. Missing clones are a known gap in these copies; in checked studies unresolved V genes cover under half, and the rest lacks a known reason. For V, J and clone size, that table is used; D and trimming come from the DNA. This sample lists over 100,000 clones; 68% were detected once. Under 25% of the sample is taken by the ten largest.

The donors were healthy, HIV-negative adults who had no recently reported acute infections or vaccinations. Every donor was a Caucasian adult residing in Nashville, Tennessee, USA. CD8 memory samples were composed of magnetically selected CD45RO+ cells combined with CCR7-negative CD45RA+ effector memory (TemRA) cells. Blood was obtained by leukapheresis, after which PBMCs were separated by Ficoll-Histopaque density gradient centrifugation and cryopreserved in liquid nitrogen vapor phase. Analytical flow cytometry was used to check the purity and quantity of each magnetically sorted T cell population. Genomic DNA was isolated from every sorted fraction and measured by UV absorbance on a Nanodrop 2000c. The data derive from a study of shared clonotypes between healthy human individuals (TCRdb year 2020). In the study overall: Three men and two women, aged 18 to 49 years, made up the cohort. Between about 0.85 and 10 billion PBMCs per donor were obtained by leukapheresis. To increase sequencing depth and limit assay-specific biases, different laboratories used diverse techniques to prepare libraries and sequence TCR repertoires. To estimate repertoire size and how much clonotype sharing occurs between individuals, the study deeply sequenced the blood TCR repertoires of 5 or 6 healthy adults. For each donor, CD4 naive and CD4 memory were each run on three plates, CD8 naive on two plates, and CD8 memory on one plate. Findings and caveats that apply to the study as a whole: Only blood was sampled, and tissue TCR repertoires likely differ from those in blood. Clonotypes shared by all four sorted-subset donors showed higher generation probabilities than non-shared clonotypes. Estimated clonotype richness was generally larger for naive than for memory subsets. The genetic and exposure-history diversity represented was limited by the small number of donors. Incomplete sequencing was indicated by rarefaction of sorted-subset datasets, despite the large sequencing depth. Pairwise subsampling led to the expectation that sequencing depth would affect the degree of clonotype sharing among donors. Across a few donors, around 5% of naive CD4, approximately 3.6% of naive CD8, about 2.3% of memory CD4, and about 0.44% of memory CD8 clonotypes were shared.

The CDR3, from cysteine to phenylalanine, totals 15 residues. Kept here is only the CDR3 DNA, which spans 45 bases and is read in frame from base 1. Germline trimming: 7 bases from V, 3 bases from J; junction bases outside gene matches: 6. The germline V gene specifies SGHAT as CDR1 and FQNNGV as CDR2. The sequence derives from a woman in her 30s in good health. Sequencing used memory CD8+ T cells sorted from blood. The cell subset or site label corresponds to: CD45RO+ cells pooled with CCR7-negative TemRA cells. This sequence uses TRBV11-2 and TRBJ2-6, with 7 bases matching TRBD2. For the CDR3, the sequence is CASTPGRNGANVLTF. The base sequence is TGTGCCAGCACCCCCGGGAGGAATGGGGCCAACGTCCTGACTTTC.